Listed below are T cell receptor beta chains from one sample, sequenced in a study of cytomegalovirus exposure and HLA in healthy donors. TCRdb keeps only in-frame clones here, not all; method: immunoSEQ multiplex PCR. The sample records 150,000 to 200,000 clones, roughly 90% being singletons. Specimen: PBMCs. Receptor source: a girl under two years old in good health and CMV-seronegative. Each CDR3 is given with its conserved first and last residue. D genes are given only for firm matches. Expanded clones get a size class; other rows say once, few or many, or leave the size out.

clone_size,d_call,j_call,v_call,cdr3_nt,cdr3_aa
-,TRBD1,TRBJ2-7,TRBV5-1,TGCGCCAGCAGCTTTTGGGACAGAGTAGGCTACGAGCAGTACTTC,CASSFWDRVGYEQYF
-,-,TRBJ2-3,TRBV7-9,TGTGCCAGCAGCTTAGCTAGTCCTAGCACAGATACGCAGTATTTT,CASSLASPSTDTQYF
-,-,TRBJ2-7,TRBV30,TGTGCCTGGAGTGGAGGTATCTCCTACGAGCAGTACTTC,CAWSGGISYEQYF
few,-,TRBJ2-3,TRBV6-1,TGTGCCAGCAGTGTGACAAGCACAGATACGCAGTATTTT,CASSVTSTDTQYF
-,TRBD2,TRBJ2-2,TRBV7-2,TGTGCCAGCAGCTTACGTTTCCGGGAGGCGACCGGGGAGCTGTTTTTT,CASSLRFREATGELFF
-,-,TRBJ2-5,TRBV15,TGTGCCACCAGCAGAGCTCGGCAAGAGACCCAGTACTTC,CATSRARQETQYF
-,-,TRBJ2-1,TRBV6-5,TGTGCCAGCAGTTACGACTACTCCTACAATGAGCAGTTCTTC,CASSYDYSYNEQFF
-,-,TRBJ2-1,TRBV20-1,TGCAGCGAAGTAAGGGGCAATGAGCAGTTCTTC,CSEVRGNEQFF
-,-,TRBJ1-1,TRBV7-9,TGTTCCAGCCGCGGGGGGTGGATGAACACTGAAGCTTTCTTT,CSSRGGWMNTEAFF
-,-,TRBJ2-7,TRBV9,TGTGCCAGCAGCGTGGACATCGGGCCCTACGAGCAGTACTTC,CASSVDIGPYEQYF
-,-,TRBJ1-2,TRBV27,TGTGCCAGCAGTTTAACAGGACAGTCCTATGGCTACACCTTC,CASSLTGQSYGYTF
-,TRBD1,TRBJ2-5,TRBV5-1,TGCGCCAGCAGCTTCTACAGGGGGCAAGAGACCCAGTACTTC,CASSFYRGQETQYF
-,-,TRBJ2-3,TRBV5-1,TGCGCCAGCAGCTTACAGGCGAGCGATACGCAGTATTTT,CASSLQASDTQYF
-,TRBD2,TRBJ2-7,TRBV4-2,TGTGCCAGCAGCCAAATTACAGCGGGGGGGATCGAGCAGTACTTC,CASSQITAGGIEQYF
-,TRBD1,TRBJ2-3,TRBV29-1,TGCAGCGTTAGGGGGCGGGCCACAGATACGCAGTATTTT,CSVRGRATDTQYF
-,TRBD1,TRBJ2-3,TRBV6-1,TGTGCCAGCACCAGAGGACAGGGTGATTCAGATACGCAGTATTTT,CASTRGQGDSDTQYF
-,TRBD2,TRBJ2-3,TRBV4-1,TGCGCCAGCAGCCAAGCGTTTTTTGGGACTAGCGGGTCAAACACAGATACGCAGTATTTT,CASSQAFFGTSGSNTDTQYF
-,-,TRBJ2-2,TRBV4-1,TGCGCCAGCACGCGACAGGTGGGCACCGGGGAGCTGTTTTTT,CASTRQVGTGELFF
-,-,TRBJ1-2,TRBV29-1,TGCAGCGTTGACGGGGGGGGGCATTATGGCTACACCTTC,CSVDGGGHYGYTF
-,TRBD1,TRBJ2-1,TRBV25-1,TGTGCCAGCAGTGAAGTCGGGACAGGGTTTTACGACGGGCAGTTCTTC,CASSEVGTGFYDGQFF
-,-,TRBJ2-3,TRBV11-2,TGTGCCAGCAGCCTCCCTACCGGGACTAGCACAGATACGCAGTATTTT,CASSLPTGTSTDTQYF
-,TRBD2,TRBJ2-5,TRBV9,TGTGCCAGCAGCGATAGCGGGGGGGCCTTTGAGACCCAGTACTTC,CASSDSGGAFETQYF
-,TRBD2,TRBJ2-5,TRBV29-1,TGCAGCGTCACGGGGAGGGTTAAAGAGACCCAGTACTTC,CSVTGRVKETQYF
-,TRBD1,TRBJ2-7,TRBV10-2,TGCGCCAGCTGGACAGGGCCATCCTACGAGCAGTACTTC,CASWTGPSYEQYF
-,TRBD1,TRBJ2-1,TRBV5-1,TGCGCCAGCAGCCCTCCGGGACAGGTGTACTACAATGAGCAGTTCTTC,CASSPPGQVYYNEQFF
-,TRBD1,TRBJ2-7,TRBV11-3,TGTGCCAGTCCGCCGGGACAGGGGGGGTACGAGCAGTACTTC,CASPPGQGGYEQYF
-,TRBD2,TRBJ2-1,TRBV27,TGTGCCAGCAGTCCCGGACTAGCGGGACTCAATGAGCAGTTCTTC,CASSPGLAGLNEQFF
-,-,TRBJ1-5,TRBV6-5,TGTGCCAGCAGTTCCGCCCCCAGGGGCGGGGGTCAGCCCCAGCATTTT,CASSSAPRGGGQPQHF
-,-,TRBJ2-7,TRBV9,TGTGCCAGCAGCGTAGGCAGAGGTCCTTACGAGCAGTACTTC,CASSVGRGPYEQYF
few,TRBD1,TRBJ2-3,TRBV27,TGTGCCAGACCCAACCCCGGGACAGGGTATGGGGACTATCCCACAGATACGCAGTATTTT,CARPNPGTGYGDYPTDTQYF
few,TRBD2,TRBJ2-7,TRBV6-5,TGTGCCAGCAGTGGACTAGCGGGACAACGGTACGAGCAGTACTTC,CASSGLAGQRYEQYF
-,-,TRBJ2-5,TRBV11-2,TGTGCCAGCAGCTTAGCGGGGTTAGAGACCCAGTACTTC,CASSLAGLETQYF
-,-,TRBJ1-2,TRBV11-1,TGTGCCAGCAGCTTAAAATATGGAGCGGGTTATGGCTACACCTTC,CASSLKYGAGYGYTF
-,-,TRBJ2-2,TRBV5-1,TGCGCCAGCAGCTTGGGGGGCAATTCGGGGGAGCTGTTTTTT,CASSLGGNSGELFF
-,-,TRBJ2-7,TRBV11-2,TGTGCCGGCAGCTACCTCTGGGGAAGGGGCCTCGACTACGAGCAGTACTTC,CAGSYLWGRGLDYEQYF
once,TRBD1,TRBJ1-1,TRBV27,TGTGCCAGCAGGACGACAGGGCGAAACACTGAAGCTTTCTTT,CASRTTGRNTEAFF
-,TRBD2,TRBJ2-7,TRBV7-6,TGTGCCAGCAGCTTAGTGCTAGCGGGGGCCTACGAGCAGTACTTC,CASSLVLAGAYEQYF
-,-,TRBJ2-1,TRBV5-1,TGCGCCAGCAGCTCCCGAGGGGGGGAGAAGTATGAGCAGTTCTTC,CASSSRGGEKYEQFF
-,TRBD2,TRBJ2-7,TRBV11-2,TGTGCCAGCAGCTTAGATCGGGGGGGACGGCAGCAGTACTTC,CASSLDRGGRQQYF
-,TRBD2,TRBJ2-7,TRBV27,TGTGCCAGCAGTTTAGCCCCTCCGGGACTAGCGGGAACTGGCCCAATTTACGAGCAGTACTTC,CASSLAPPGLAGTGPIYEQYF
once,-,TRBJ2-7,TRBV29-1,TGCAGCGTACTCTACGAGCAGTACTTC,CSVLYEQYF
-,-,TRBJ1-2,TRBV19,TGTGCCAGTAGTGGATGGGCGGGAAACTATGGCTACACCTTC,CASSGWAGNYGYTF
-,-,TRBJ2-6,TRBV9,TGTGCCAGCAGCCTTGACAGGAAGATAGGTGGGGCCAACGTCCTGACTTTC,CASSLDRKIGGANVLTF
-,-,TRBJ2-1,TRBV7-9,TGTGCCAGCAGCTCCAGGGGAGGGAATGAGCAGTTCTTC,CASSSRGGNEQFF
-,-,TRBJ1-6,TRBV6-5,TGTGCCAGCAGTTACGGAGGTTCACCCCTCCACTTT,CASSYGGSPLHF
-,TRBD1,TRBJ1-2,TRBV6-5,TGTGCCAGCAGTCCGGCCCGACCGGGACAGAGTTTTACCTTC,CASSPARPGQSFTF
-,-,TRBJ2-5,TRBV7-9,TGTGCCAGCAGCTTACCTTCAGGGCTCCAAGAGACCCAGTACTTC,CASSLPSGLQETQYF
once,-,TRBJ1-2,TRBV20-1,TGCAGTGCCCCTATCTATGGCTACACCTTC,CSAPIYGYTF